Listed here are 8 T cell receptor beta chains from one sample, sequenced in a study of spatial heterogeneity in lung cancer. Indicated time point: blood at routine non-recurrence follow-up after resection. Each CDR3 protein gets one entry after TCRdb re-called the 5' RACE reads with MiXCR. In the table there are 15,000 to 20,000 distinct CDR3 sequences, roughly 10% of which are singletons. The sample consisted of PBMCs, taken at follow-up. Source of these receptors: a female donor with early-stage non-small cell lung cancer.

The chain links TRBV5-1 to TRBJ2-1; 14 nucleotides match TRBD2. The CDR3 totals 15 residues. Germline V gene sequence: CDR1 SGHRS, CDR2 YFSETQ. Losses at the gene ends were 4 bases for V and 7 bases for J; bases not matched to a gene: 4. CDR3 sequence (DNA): TGCGCCAGCAGCGAGGGACTAGCGGGAGTGAATGAGCAGTTCTTC. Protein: CASSEGLAGVNEQFF.

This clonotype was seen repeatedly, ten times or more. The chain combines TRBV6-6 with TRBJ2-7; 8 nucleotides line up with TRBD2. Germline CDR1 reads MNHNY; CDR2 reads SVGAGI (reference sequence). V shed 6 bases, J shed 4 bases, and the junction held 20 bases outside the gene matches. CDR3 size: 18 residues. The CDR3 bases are TGTGCCAGCAGCTCCAACCTGATCCGGGGTCGGGGGGGATACGAGCAGTACTTC. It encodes CASSSNLIRGRGGYEQYF.

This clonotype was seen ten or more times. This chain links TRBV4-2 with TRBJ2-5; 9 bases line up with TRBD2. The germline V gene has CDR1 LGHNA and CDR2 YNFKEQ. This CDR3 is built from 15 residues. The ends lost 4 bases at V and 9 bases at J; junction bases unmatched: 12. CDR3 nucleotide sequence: TGTGCCAGCAGCCCGGGACTAGCCATAAGAGACGCCCAGTACTTC. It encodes CASSPGLAIRDAQYF.

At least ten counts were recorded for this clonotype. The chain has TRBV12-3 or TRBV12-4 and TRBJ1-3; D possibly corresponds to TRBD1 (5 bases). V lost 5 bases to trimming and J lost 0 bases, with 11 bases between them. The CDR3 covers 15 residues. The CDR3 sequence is CASSPTGPSGNTIYF. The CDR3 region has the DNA TGTGCCAGCAGTCCTACAGGACCCTCTGGAAACACCATATATTTT.

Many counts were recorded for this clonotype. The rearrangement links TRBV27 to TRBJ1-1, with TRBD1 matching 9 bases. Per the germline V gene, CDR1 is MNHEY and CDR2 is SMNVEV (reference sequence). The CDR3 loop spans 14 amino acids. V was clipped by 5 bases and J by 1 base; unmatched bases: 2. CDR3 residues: CASSRGQGNTEAFF. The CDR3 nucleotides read TGTGCCAGCAGTCGGGGACAGGGGAACACTGAAGCTTTCTTT.

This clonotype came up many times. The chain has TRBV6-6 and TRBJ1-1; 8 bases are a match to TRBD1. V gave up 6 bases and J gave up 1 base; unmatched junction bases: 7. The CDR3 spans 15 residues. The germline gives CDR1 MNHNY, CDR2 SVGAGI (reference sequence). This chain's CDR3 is CASSSQGERNTEAFF. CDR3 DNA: TGTGCCAGCAGCTCACAGGGGGAGAGGAACACTGAAGCTTTCTTT.

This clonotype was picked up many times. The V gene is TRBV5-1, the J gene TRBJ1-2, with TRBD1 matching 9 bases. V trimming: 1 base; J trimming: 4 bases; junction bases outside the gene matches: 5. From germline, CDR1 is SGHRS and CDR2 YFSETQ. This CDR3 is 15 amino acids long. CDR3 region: CASSLPEQGAYGYTF. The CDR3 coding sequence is TGCGCCAGCAGCTTGCCAGAACAGGGGGCCTATGGCTACACCTTC.

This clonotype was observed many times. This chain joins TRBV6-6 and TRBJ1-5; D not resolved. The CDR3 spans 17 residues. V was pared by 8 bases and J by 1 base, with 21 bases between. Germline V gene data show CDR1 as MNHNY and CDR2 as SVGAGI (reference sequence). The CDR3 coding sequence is TGTGCCAGCGGAACAGTACGGCCCGGTATAAGCAATCAGCCCCAGCATTTT. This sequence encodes CASGTVRPGISNQPQHF.